The 26 T cell receptor beta chains below were found in one sample sequenced in a study of cytomegalovirus exposure and HLA in healthy donors. PCR used 60 Vbeta primers and 13 Jbeta primers. The assay was immunoSEQ multiplex PCR, and TCRdb's table has in-frame clones only and misses some. The sample includes 180,000 or so clones, roughly 70% seen only once; the top ten take 2.5% to 3.5%. Sequencing was performed on PBMCs. The receptors originated from a male donor in good health and CMV-seronegative.

The chain has TRBV2 and TRBJ2-2; 8 positions match TRBD1. Germline CDR1 reads SNHLY; CDR2 reads FYNNEI. V dropped 8 bases and J dropped 6; count of bases not matched to a gene: 2. This CDR3 is built from 12 residues. CDR3 bases: TGTGCCAGCGACAGGGGTGCCGGGGAGCTGTTTTTT. Translation gives CASDRGAGELFF.

The chain combines TRBV14 with TRBJ2-4, with 9 bases matching TRBD1. The V segment lost 2 bases and the J segment 0 bases; nucleotides outside the gene matches: 2. CDR1 is SGHDN and CDR2 is FVKESK in the germline V gene. CDR3 length: 16 residues. The CDR3 DNA is TGTGCCAGCAGCCAAACGACAGGGGGAGCCAAAAACATTCAGTACTTC. It is translated as CASSQTTGGAKNIQYF.

CDR3 amino acids: CASGRTSTDTQYF. DNA for the CDR3: TGTGCCAGCGGCAGGACTAGCACAGATACGCAGTATTTT. The chain recombines TRBV7-9 with TRBJ2-3; tentatively, D is TRBD2 (5 bases). V was pared by 8 bases and J by 0 bases, with 9 bases between. The length of the CDR3 is 13 residues. Germline V gene sequence: CDR1 SEHNR, CDR2 FQNEAQ (reference sequence).

The V call is TRBV6-6, the J call TRBJ2-7; D uncertain. The V and J ends lost 2 bases and 3 bases respectively, with 11 bases between them. CDR3 length: 14 residues. Germline V CDR1 and CDR2: MNHNY, SVGAGI (reference sequence). CDR3 loop: CASSYESIVYEQYF. Written as DNA, the CDR3 is TGTGCCAGCAGTTACGAGAGTATCGTCTACGAGCAGTACTTC.

This clone has more than one count but fewer than ten. The V call is TRBV11-2, the J call TRBJ1-1; D gene unclear. Germline V lookup: CDR1 SGHAT, CDR2 FQNNGV. The CDR3 runs 13 residues. V was shortened by 0 bases and J by 11 bases, with 13 bases between the two germline ends. This CDR3 reads CASSLEVSRSAFF. CDR3 sequence (DNA): TGTGCCAGCAGCTTAGAGGTCAGTCGGAGCGCTTTCTTT.

The chain couples TRBV18 to TRBJ2-1, with 7 nucleotides matching TRBD1. The CDR3 contains 15 residues. Unmatched junction bases numbered 9, after V lost 3 bases and J lost 7 bases. The germline gives CDR1 KGHSH, CDR2 LQKENI. DNA of the CDR3: TGTGCCAGCTCACCGCCTTCGACAGGGTCTAATGAGCAGTTCTTC. It codes for CASSPPSTGSNEQFF.

V usage is TRBV7-2 and J usage is TRBJ2-7; 9 bases map to TRBD1. Germline V gene lookup returns CDR1 SGHTA and CDR2 FQGNSA. V was clipped by 5 bases and J by 4 bases; unmatched bases: 9. The CDR3 loop spans 15 amino acids. CDR3 residues: CASSRNGQGSYEQYF. CDR3 in DNA: TGTGCCAGCAGCCGTAACGGACAGGGGTCTTACGAGCAGTACTTC.

The genes are TRBV14 and TRBJ1-2, with TRBD1 matching 11 bases. CDR1 and CDR2 from the germline V gene are SGHDN and FVKESK. CDR3 length equals 14 residues. Trimming took 4 bases from V and 8 from J; bases not matched to a gene: 6. The CDR3 DNA is TGTGCCAGCAGCCTCCGGACAGGGGGCTTGGGCTACACCTTC. Translated: CASSLRTGGLGYTF. The whole variable domain, filled in from reference TRBV14 and TRBJ1-2, reads EAGVTQFPSHSVIEKGQTVTLRCDPISGHDNLYWYRRVMGKEIKFLLHFVKESKQDESGMPNNRFLAERTGGTYSTLKVQPAELEDSGVYFCASSLRTGGLGYTFGSGTRLTVV.

This clone was recorded a few times. The chain carries TRBV6-1 and TRBJ2-1; TRBD1 matches 8 bases. This CDR3 spans 14 amino acids. From germline, CDR1 is MNHNS and CDR2 SASEGT. V was pared by 4 bases and J by 7 bases, with 6 bases of the junction left unmatched. CDR3 sequence reads: CASSGRQGRNEQFF. DNA of the CDR3: TGTGCCAGCAGTGGGCGACAGGGGCGAAATGAGCAGTTCTTC.

The chain combines TRBV4-3 with TRBJ2-5; D is possibly TRBD1 (6 bases). Germline loops: CDR1 LGHNA, CDR2 YSLEER. The length of the CDR3 is 16 residues. V was clipped by 1 base and J by 4 bases, with 16 bases between them. The CDR3 region has the DNA TGCGCCAGCAGCCAAGTTTATAACAGGGTCTCAGAGACCCAGTACTTC. Its translation is CASSQVYNRVSETQYF.

This rearrangement joins TRBV30 to TRBJ2-5, with D maybe TRBD2 (6 bases). This CDR3 spans 13 amino acids. The germline V gene has CDR1 GTSNPN and CDR2 SVGIG (reference sequence). V was clipped by 6 bases and J by 2 bases, with 13 bases between them. The CDR3 here is CACGSLWQETQYF. The CDR3 nucleotides are TGTGCCTGCGGGAGTCTTTGGCAAGAGACCCAGTACTTC.

V and J are TRBV19 and TRBJ1-6, with 8 bases matching TRBD1. This CDR3 spans 18 amino acids. Trimming at V came to 4 bases and at J to 2 bases, leaving 10 bases not matched to a gene. The germline CDR1 and CDR2 sequences are LNHDA and SQIVND (reference sequence). The CDR3 DNA reads as TGTGCCAGTAGTAATACAGGGGGTATTAGCGCCTATAATTCACCCCTCCACTTT. This encodes CASSNTGGISAYNSPLHF.

This chain uses TRBV6-6 with TRBJ1-1; 7 bases are a match to TRBD1. J gave up 5 bases and V 2 bases, and 8 bases lay outside the gene matches. This CDR3 is 15 amino acids long. The germline V gene encodes CDR1 MNHNY and CDR2 SVGAGI (reference sequence). The CDR3: CASSYGQSGGTEAFF. For the CDR3, the DNA is TGTGCCAGCAGTTACGGGCAGTCAGGGGGTACTGAAGCTTTCTTT.

This chain links TRBV6-5 with TRBJ2-5; TRBD1 is a possible D gene (5 bases). The assigned J gene may be wrong: the sequence end matches TRBJ2-7 better. Germline values: CDR1 MNHEY, CDR2 SVGAGI. The length of the CDR3 is 13 residues. As DNA, the CDR3 is TGTGCCAGCAGCCGTAACAGGCCCTACGAGCAGTACTTC. Translating it yields CASSRNRPYEQYF.

This clone was counted a few times. The V call is TRBV2, the J call TRBJ1-3, with D unclear. Germline CDR1 and CDR2: SNHLY and FYNNEI. This CDR3 spans 14 amino acids. V lost 7 bases to trimming and J lost 0 bases, with 10 bases between them. The CDR3 loop reads CASMQFNSGNTIYF. The CDR3 DNA reads TGTGCCAGCATGCAGTTTAACTCTGGAAACACCATATATTTT. The variable domain in full, with the rest retrieved from reference TRBV2 and TRBJ1-3, is EPEVTQTPSHQVTQMGQEVILRCVPISNHLYFYWYRQILGQKVEFLVSFYNNEISEKSEIFDDQFSVERPDGSNFTLKIRSTKLEDSAMYFCASMQFNSGNTIYFGEGSWLTVV.

The chain has TRBV30 and TRBJ1-2; TRBD1 might be the D (5 bases). CDR3 size: 14 residues. Germline CDR1 is GTSNPN and CDR2 is SVGIG (reference sequence). V was clipped by 0 bases and J by 4 bases, with 12 bases between them. Here the CDR3 DNA reads TGTGCCTGGAGTGTAACTGGGGCGGTCTATGGCTACACCTTC. Translated, it gives CAWSVTGAVYGYTF. Full variable domain (missing parts from reference TRBV30 and TRBJ1-2): SQTIHQWPATLVQPVGSPLSLECTVEGTSNPNLYWYRQAAGRGLQLLFYSVGIGQISSEVPQNLSASRPQDRQFILSSKKLLLSDSGFYLCAWSVTGAVYGYTFGSGTRLTVV.

The chain uses TRBV7-3 and TRBJ2-1; perhaps TRBD1 as D (5 bases). Trimming shortened V by 5 bases and J by 10 bases, and 12 bases separated the two germline ends. The germline V gene has CDR1 SGHTA and CDR2 FQGTGA. CDR3 size: 12 residues. The CDR3 region has the DNA TGTGCCAGCAGCCCTCAGGGAATCGAGCAGTTCTTC. It encodes CASSPQGIEQFF. Full variable domain (rest looked up from reference TRBV7-3 and TRBJ2-1): GAGVSQTPSNKVTEKGKYVELRCDPISGHTALYWYRQSLGQGPEFLIYFQGTGAADDSGLPNDRFFAVRPEGSVSTLKIQRTERGDSAVYLCASSPQGIEQFFGPGTRLTVL.

This clone was counted between two and nine times. The chain uses TRBV4-2 and TRBJ2-3, with 11 bases matching TRBD2. The CDR3 is 17 amino acids. CDR1 is LGHNA, CDR2 YNFKEQ, per germline. V trimming: 0 bases; J trimming: 3 bases; junction bases outside the gene matches: 5. CDR3 coding DNA: TGTGCCAGCAGCCAAGAGGCTCTAGCGGGGGGTACAGATACGCAGTATTTT. Translating gives CASSQEALAGGTDTQYF.

The chain recombines TRBV7-9 with TRBJ2-3; weak D call: TRBD2 (6 bases). Per the germline V gene, CDR1 is SEHNR and CDR2 is FQNEAQ (reference sequence). This CDR3 is built from 16 residues. The V and J ends lost 4 bases and 0 bases respectively, with 14 bases between them. The CDR3 region has the DNA TGTGCCAGCAGCTCTGATGGACTATCCAGCACAGATACGCAGTATTTT. Protein product: CASSSDGLSSTDTQYF. The full variable domain, with the rest looked up from reference TRBV7-9 and TRBJ2-3, is DTGVSQNPRHKITKRGQNVTFRCDPISEHNRLYWYRQTLGQGPEFLTYFQNEAQLEKSRLLSDRFSAERPKGSFSTLEIQRTEQGDSAMYLCASSSDGLSSTDTQYFGPGTRLTVL.

The chain combines TRBV5-1 with TRBJ2-3; a possible D gene is TRBD1 (5 bases). The V gene's germline CDR1 is SGHRS and CDR2 YFSETQ. Trimming cost V 4 bases and J 3 bases, with 18 bases left between them. The CDR3 contains 16 residues. CDR3 amino acids: CASSPALAGPTDTQYF. As DNA, the CDR3 is TGCGCCAGCAGCCCCGCCCTGGCAGGGCCAACAGATACGCAGTATTTT.

The rearrangement uses TRBV2 and TRBJ2-1; weak D call: TRBD2 (6 bases). The CDR3 spans 12 residues. V was trimmed by 5 bases and J by 8 bases, leaving 10 bases between them. The germline gives CDR1 SNHLY, CDR2 FYNNEI. CDR3 nucleotide sequence: TGTGCCAGCAGTTATACGGGGGATGAGCAGTTCTTC. Encoded protein: CASSYTGDEQFF. The complete variable domain, with remaining parts taken from reference TRBV2 and TRBJ2-1, reads EPEVTQTPSHQVTQMGQEVILRCVPISNHLYFYWYRQILGQKVEFLVSFYNNEISEKSEIFDDQFSVERPDGSNFTLKIRSTKLEDSAMYFCASSYTGDEQFFGPGTRLTVL.

This clone appeared a single time. The chain employs TRBV12-5 and TRBJ1-2, with TRBD1 as a possible D gene (6 bases). CDR3 size: 15 residues. The germline V gene encodes CDR1 LGHNT and CDR2 FRNRAP. Trimming removed 5 bases at V and 6 bases at J, with 19 bases between. The CDR3 is CASGPGAGEGNGYTF. The CDR3, as DNA: TGTGCTAGTGGTCCAGGGGCAGGGGAAGGGAATGGCTACACCTTC.

This chain connects TRBV27 to TRBJ1-6, with 7 bases identical to TRBD1. After removal of 5 bases from V and 13 bases from J, the junction contained 8 bases not matched to a gene. The CDR3 length is 13 residues. Germline V gene lookup returns CDR1 MNHEY and CDR2 SMNVEV (reference sequence). For the CDR3, the DNA is TGTGCCAGCAGTCTACCCAGGGGGGCGCCCCTCCACTTT. This gives the protein CASSLPRGAPLHF.

This clone was seen a single time. V gene TRBV27 combines with J gene TRBJ2-3; 9 nucleotides line up with TRBD2. In germline, CDR1 is MNHEY, CDR2 SMNVEV (reference sequence). The CDR3 covers 19 residues. The junction had 18 bases not matched to a gene; V was cut back by 6 bases and J by 2 bases. The CDR3 is CASSPGVVSGRDYTDTQYF. DNA for the CDR3: TGTGCCAGCAGCCCCGGAGTAGTTAGCGGGAGAGACTACACAGATACGCAGTATTTT.

Only a few counts were recorded for this clone. The V call is TRBV25-1, the J call TRBJ1-3; D remains unclear. V was trimmed by 3 bases and J by 16 bases, leaving 19 bases between them. CDR3 size: 13 residues. CDR1 and CDR2 from the germline V gene are MGHDK and SYGVNS. In DNA form, the CDR3 reads TGTGCCAGCAGTGAGCGGACCGATAGCGTGTTGTATTTT. It is translated as CASSERTDSVLYF.

This clone has only one observation. The chain employs TRBV7-9 and TRBJ1-1, with a possible D match to TRBD1 (5 bases). V was cut by 2 bases and J by 0 bases, with 13 bases left in between. Germline CDR1 is SEHNR and CDR2 is FQNEAQ (reference sequence). The CDR3 totals 16 residues. The CDR3 DNA reads as TGTGCCAGCAGCTTAAAACCCCGGGACTTGAACACTGAAGCTTTCTTT. This translates into CASSLKPRDLNTEAFF.